The present TCR beta chain was sequenced within a study of graft-versus-host responses after intestinal transplantation. CDR1 and CDR2 from the germline V gene are SGDLS and YYNGEE. Trimming removed 2 bases from V and 2 bases from J, with 8 bases in between. CDR3 length: 14 residues. Sequenced by immunoSEQ multiplex PCR; TCRdb stores in-frame clones only, minus some. The sample includes 30,000 to 40,000 clones, over 90% of them seen just once. Comments on this clone: The antigen is unknown.

The sample consisted of unstimulated CD8+ T cells sorted from spleen or lymph node cells, taken before transplant. The chain carries TRBV9 and TRBJ1-5, with D unclear. This clonotype was obtained from a human donor who was the organ donor for an intestinal transplant. Written as DNA, the CDR3 is TGTGCCAGCAGCGTTAGCAAGGGCAATCAGCCCCAGCATTTT. This translates into CASSVSKGNQPQHF.